Listed below are T cell receptor beta chains from one sample, sequenced in a study of blood T cells in healthy people across ages. TCRdb processed the 5' RACE reads anew with MiXCR; each CDR3 protein has one entry. The sample carries fewer than 800,000 distinct CDR3 sequences, roughly 25% recorded once. The same data also contributed to another study, on T cells of mothers and their children.

Sequenced material: blood. The source of these receptors is a boy between 5 and 17 years old in good health. Both conserved end residues are part of each CDR3. Each record gives: CDR3 length, clone size, D gene, J gene, V gene, CDR3 DNA, CDR3 protein. The D gene is left open where the match is weak. Rows give clone size only sometimes, using once, few, many, or a class for an expanded clone.

>15|NA|NA|TRBJ1-5|TRBV12-3/TRBV12-4
TGTGCCAGCAGTTTGATCCCTACAGTCAATCAGCCCCAGCATTTT
CASSLIPTVNQPQHF
>11|NA|NA|TRBJ2-7|TRBV28
TGTGCCAGTATGGTCTCCTACGAGCAGTACTTC
CASMVSYEQYF
>13|NA|NA|TRBJ2-5|TRBV20-1
TGCAGTGCTACCAGTGCGATACAAGAGACCCAGTACTTC
CSATSAIQETQYF
>16|few|TRBD2|TRBJ2-3|TRBV9
TGTGCCAGCAGCCCGGGGGTAGCGGGTCCGTCAGATACGCAGTATTTT
CASSPGVAGPSDTQYF
>15|NA|NA|TRBJ2-3|TRBV10-3
TGTGCCATCAGTGGCCAGCCCACCCTCACAGATACGCAGTATTTT
CAISGQPTLTDTQYF
>13|NA|NA|TRBJ2-2|TRBV7-2
TGTGCCAGCAGCTTAGTATCCTCCGGGGAGCTGTTTTTT
CASSLVSSGELFF
>16|few|NA|TRBJ2-4|TRBV28
TGTGCCAGCAGTTTACTGCAGGGACTAGCCAAAAACATTCAGTACTTC
CASSLLQGLAKNIQYF
>14|few|NA|TRBJ2-7|TRBV7-3
TGTGCCAGCAGCTTATATGGGGGAGAGTACGAGCAGTACTTC
CASSLYGGEYEQYF
>15|many|TRBD2|TRBJ2-3|TRBV4-3
TGCGCCAGCAGCCAAGATCGCGGGGGGGCAGATACGCAGTATTTT
CASSQDRGGADTQYF
>16|NA|NA|TRBJ1-5|TRBV6-6
TGTGCCAGCAGTTACCGCTGGGCAGGGATACAGCAGCCCCAGCATTTT
CASSYRWAGIQQPQHF
>14|many|TRBD2|TRBJ2-7|TRBV7-2
TGTGCCACCAATCACGGGAGGTCCCCCTACGAGCAGTACTTC
CATNHGRSPYEQYF
>16|few|TRBD1|TRBJ2-1|TRBV7-9
TGTGCCAGCAGCAGCCGGGACAGGGATTATGACGTTGAGCAGTTCTTC
CASSSRDRDYDVEQFF
>17|NA|NA|TRBJ2-6|TRBV20-1
TGCAGTGCCCGGGCGGGGACCGCTCACTCTGGGGCCAACGTCCTGACTTTC
CSARAGTAHSGANVLTF
>14|few|TRBD1|TRBJ2-1|TRBV11-1
TGTGCCAGCAGCCTGGGACAGCGGATCAATGAGCAGTTCTTC
CASSLGQRINEQFF
>16|few|TRBD2|TRBJ2-4|TRBV3-1
TGTGCCAGCAGTTTAAGCGGGGCCCTAATTAAAAACATTCAGTACTTC
CASSLSGALIKNIQYF
>16|few|TRBD1|TRBJ2-7|TRBV5-1
TGCGCCAGCAGCTTGTTGTGGGACAGGTCGATCGGCGAGCAGTACTTC
CASSLLWDRSIGEQYF
>19|NA|TRBD1|TRBJ2-6|TRBV6-2/TRBV6-3
TGTGCCAGCAGTGGGTGGCCGACAGGGAAAGCGTCTGGGGCCAACGTCCCGACTTTC
CASSGWPTGKASGANVPTF
>17|NA|NA|TRBJ2-1|TRBV7-8
TGTGCCAGCAGCTTATCTGTACCGGGACTCGACTACAATGAGCAGTTCTTC
CASSLSVPGLDYNEQFF
>16|NA|NA|TRBJ2-4|TRBV19
TGTGCCAGTAGTGGATGGCAGGAAACCCCCAAAAACATTCAGTACTTC
CASSGWQETPKNIQYF
>16|NA|TRBD2|TRBJ2-7|TRBV20-1
TGCAGTGCTAGAGTTCCCCAAGCGGGAGCATCCTACGAGCAGTACTTC
CSARVPQAGASYEQYF
>12|NA|NA|TRBJ2-3|TRBV28
TGTGCCAGCAGGGCGGGGTGGGATACGCAGTATTTT
CASRAGWDTQYF
>16|few|NA|TRBJ2-6|TRBV2
TGTGCCAGCAGTGAAACAGGAGGGGCCGGGGCCAACGTCCTGACTTTC
CASSETGGAGANVLTF
>13|few|NA|TRBJ2-5|TRBV24-1
TGTGCCACCAGTGATCTATTCCAAGAGACCCAGTACTTC
CATSDLFQETQYF
>16|few|NA|TRBJ1-5|TRBV7-9
TGTGCCAGCAGCGGGATTATGGGGCAGGGTGAGCAGCCCCAGCATTTT
CASSGIMGQGEQPQHF
>14|few|NA|TRBJ2-3|TRBV27
TGTGCCAGCAGTTTAGGACGGTTCTTGGATACGCAGTATTTT
CASSLGRFLDTQYF
>13|few|TRBD1|TRBJ2-7|TRBV20-1
TGCAGTGCCGTAGGGGACAGGGGATACGAGCAGTACTTC
CSAVGDRGYEQYF
>16|few|NA|TRBJ2-7|TRBV28
TGTGCCAGCAGTTTTGTTGGGGGCCGACCTTCCTACGAGCAGTACTTC
CASSFVGGRPSYEQYF
>11|few|NA|TRBJ1-1|TRBV12-3/TRBV12-4
TGTGCCAGCACCCAAAGGGGTGAAGCTTTCTTT
CASTQRGEAFF
>15|NA|NA|TRBJ1-2|TRBV9
TGTGCCAGCAGCTCGAAGCTGACCCCCTTCTATGGCTACACCTTC
CASSSKLTPFYGYTF
>11|NA|NA|TRBJ2-5|TRBV28
TGTGCCAGCAGCTTCGGACAGCCCCAGTACTTC
CASSFGQPQYF
>15|few|TRBD2|TRBJ2-5|TRBV7-9
TGTGCCAGCAGCGCCGGGGGGGGTCTGTGGGAGACCCAGTACTTC
CASSAGGGLWETQYF
>11|NA|NA|TRBJ2-7|TRBV20-1
TGCAGTGCTCCGAAGGACGGGGAGCAGTACTTC
CSAPKDGEQYF
>15|NA|TRBD2|TRBJ2-1|TRBV2
TGTGCCAGCAGTCAGGGACTAGCTCCCTACAATGAGCAGTTCTTC
CASSQGLAPYNEQFF